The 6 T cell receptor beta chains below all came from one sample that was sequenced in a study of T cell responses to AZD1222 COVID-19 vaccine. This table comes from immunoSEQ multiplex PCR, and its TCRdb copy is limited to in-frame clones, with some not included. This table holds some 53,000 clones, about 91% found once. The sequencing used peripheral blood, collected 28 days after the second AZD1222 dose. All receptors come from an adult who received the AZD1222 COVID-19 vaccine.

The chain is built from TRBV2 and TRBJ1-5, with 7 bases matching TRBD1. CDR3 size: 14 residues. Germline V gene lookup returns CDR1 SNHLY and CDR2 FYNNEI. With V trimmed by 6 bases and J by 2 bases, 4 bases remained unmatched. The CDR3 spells CASSTDRGNQPQHF. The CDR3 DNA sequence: TGTGCCAGCAGCACTGACAGGGGCAATCAGCCCCAGCATTTT.

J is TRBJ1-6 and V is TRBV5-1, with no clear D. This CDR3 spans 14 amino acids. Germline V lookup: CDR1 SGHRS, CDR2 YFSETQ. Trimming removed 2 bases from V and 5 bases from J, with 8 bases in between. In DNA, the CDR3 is TGCGCCAGCAGCTTTGGAGAAGATAATTCACCCCTCCACTTT. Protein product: CASSFGEDNSPLHF.

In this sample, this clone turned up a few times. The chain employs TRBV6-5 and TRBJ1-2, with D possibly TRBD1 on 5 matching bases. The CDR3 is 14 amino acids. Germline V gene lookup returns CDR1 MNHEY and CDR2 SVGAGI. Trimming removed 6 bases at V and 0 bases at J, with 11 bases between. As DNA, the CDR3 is TGTGCCAGCAGACAGGACGGATCTAACTATGGCTACACCTTC. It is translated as CASRQDGSNYGYTF.

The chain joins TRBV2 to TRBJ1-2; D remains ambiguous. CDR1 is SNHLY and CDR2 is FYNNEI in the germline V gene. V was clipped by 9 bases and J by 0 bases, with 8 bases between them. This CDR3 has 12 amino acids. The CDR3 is CASSTTNYGYTF. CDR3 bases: TGTGCCAGTTCGACCACTAACTATGGCTACACCTTC.

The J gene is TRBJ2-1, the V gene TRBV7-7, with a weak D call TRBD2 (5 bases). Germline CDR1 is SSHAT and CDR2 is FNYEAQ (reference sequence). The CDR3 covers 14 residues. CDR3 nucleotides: TGTGCTAGCGCCAGCGCCGGGGTCCCCAATGAGCAGTTCTTC. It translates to CASASAGVPNEQFF.

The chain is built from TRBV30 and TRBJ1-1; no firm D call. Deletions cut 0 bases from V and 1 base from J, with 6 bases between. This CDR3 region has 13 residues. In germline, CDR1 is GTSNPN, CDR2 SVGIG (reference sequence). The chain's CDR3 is CAWSVAGNTEAFF. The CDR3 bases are TGTGCCTGGAGTGTAGCGGGGAACACTGAAGCTTTCTTT.